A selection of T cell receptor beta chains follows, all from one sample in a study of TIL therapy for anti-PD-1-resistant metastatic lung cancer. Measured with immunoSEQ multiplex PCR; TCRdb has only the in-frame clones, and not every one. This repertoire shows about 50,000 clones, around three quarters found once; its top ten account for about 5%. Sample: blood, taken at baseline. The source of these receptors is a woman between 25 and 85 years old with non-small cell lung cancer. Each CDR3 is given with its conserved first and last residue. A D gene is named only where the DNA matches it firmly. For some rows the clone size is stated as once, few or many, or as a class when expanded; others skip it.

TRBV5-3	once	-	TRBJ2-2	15	TGTGCCAGAAGTCTGCCACTCTCTAAAACCGGGGAGCTGTTTTTT	CARSLPLSKTGELFF
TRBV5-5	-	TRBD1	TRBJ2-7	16	TGTGCCAGCAGCTTAGTTAGGTTAGTCAGGGGGAACGAGCAGTACTTC	CASSLVRLVRGNEQYF
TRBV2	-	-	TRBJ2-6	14	TGTGCCAGCAGTGAAGTCTCTGGGGCCAACGTCCTGACTTTC	CASSEVSGANVLTF
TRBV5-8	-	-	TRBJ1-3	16	TGTGCCAGCAGCTTCTCCGGGGGCGCAGGTGGAAACACCATATATTTT	CASSFSGGAGGNTIYF
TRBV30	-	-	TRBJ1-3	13	TGTGCCTGGGATGGTGGGACTGGAAACACCATATATTTT	CAWDGGTGNTIYF
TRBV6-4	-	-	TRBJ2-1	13	TGTGCCAGCAGTGAGAGCTCCTACAATGAGCAGTTCTTC	CASSESSYNEQFF
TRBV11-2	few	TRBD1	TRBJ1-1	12	TGTGCCAGCAGGGGACAGTTCACTGAAGCTTTCTTT	CASRGQFTEAFF
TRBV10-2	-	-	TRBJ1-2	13	TGCGCCAGCAGTGACCCCCACAGCTATGGCTACACCTTC	CASSDPHSYGYTF
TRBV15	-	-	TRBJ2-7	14	TGTGCCACCAGCAGGTTTCTAGGTACCTACGAGCAGTACTTC	CATSRFLGTYEQYF
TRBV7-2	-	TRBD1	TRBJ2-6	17	TGTGCCAGCACCATAGGACAGGGCGGGTCTGGGGCCAACGTCCTGACTTTC	CASTIGQGGSGANVLTF
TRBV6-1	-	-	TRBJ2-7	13	TGTGCCAGCAGAGGGGGACTCTCCTACGAGCAGTACTTC	CASRGGLSYEQYF
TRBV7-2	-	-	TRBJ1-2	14	TGTGCCAGCAGCTTAGGGCAAGCTAACTATGGCTACACCTTC	CASSLGQANYGYTF
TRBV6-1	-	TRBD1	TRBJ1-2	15	TGTGCCAGCATTACGGGACAGGGGGCGCATCATGGCTACACCTTC	CASITGQGAHHGYTF
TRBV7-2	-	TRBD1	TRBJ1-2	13	TGTGCCAGCAGCCCCGGGACAGGCTATGGCTACACCTTC	CASSPGTGYGYTF
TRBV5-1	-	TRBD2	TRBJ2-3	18	TGCGCCAGCAGCTTGGCCGTGTCTAGCGGGGGGAACACAGATACGCAGTATTTT	CASSLAVSSGGNTDTQYF
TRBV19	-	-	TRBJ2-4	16	TGTGCCAGTAGTATAGACGCCGGGGACATAGGAAACATTCAGTACTTC	CASSIDAGDIGNIQYF
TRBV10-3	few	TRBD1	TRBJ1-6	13	TGTGCCACCGGGGACAGCTATAATTCACCCCTCCACTTT	CATGDSYNSPLHF
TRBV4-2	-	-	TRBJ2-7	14	TGTGCCAGCAGCCAAGAGGCTAGTTTGTACGAGCAGTACTTC	CASSQEASLYEQYF
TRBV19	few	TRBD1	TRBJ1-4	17	TGTGCCAGTAGTGCCCGGGACAGCGCGTCCCCGAGGGAAAAACTGTTTTTT	CASSARDSASPREKLFF
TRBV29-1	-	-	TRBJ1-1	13	TGCAGCGTTGGCTTCATGGGCGGACTTGAAGCTTTCTTT	CSVGFMGGLEAFF
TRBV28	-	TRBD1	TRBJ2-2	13	TGTGCCAGCAGCATGACAGGGACCGGGGAGCTGTTTTTT	CASSMTGTGELFF
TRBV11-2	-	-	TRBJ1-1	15	TGTGCCAGCAGCACGGTGGGTGTATGGAACACTGAAGCTTTCTTT	CASSTVGVWNTEAFF
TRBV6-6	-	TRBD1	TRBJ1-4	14	TGTGCCAGCAGTTTGGGACAGCCGAATGAAAAACTGTTTTTT	CASSLGQPNEKLFF
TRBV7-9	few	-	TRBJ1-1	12	TGTGCCAGCAGCCGGGAGTACACTGAAGCTTTCTTT	CASSREYTEAFF
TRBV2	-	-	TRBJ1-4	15	TGTGCCAGCAGTCTTCAGGGGCGGACTAATGAAAAACTGTTTTTT	CASSLQGRTNEKLFF
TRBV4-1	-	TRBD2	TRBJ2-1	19	TGCGCCAGCAGCCAACCGACTAGCGGGAGGGGGAGCTCCTACAATGAGCAGTTCTTC	CASSQPTSGRGSSYNEQFF
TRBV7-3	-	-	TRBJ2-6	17	TGTGCCAGCAGCCAGGCTTGGGCAGGGCCTGGGGCCAACGTCCTGACTTTC	CASSQAWAGPGANVLTF
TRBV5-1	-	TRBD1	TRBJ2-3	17	TGCGCCAGCACTCGGGCACAGGGGGCCTCGGGCACAGATACGCAGTATTTT	CASTRAQGASGTDTQYF
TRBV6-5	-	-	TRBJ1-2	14	TGTGCCAGCAGTTACCTCGGAGGGGGCTATGGCTACACCTTC	CASSYLGGGYGYTF
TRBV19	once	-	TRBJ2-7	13	TGTGCCAGTAGCACTGGACGTTCCTACGAGCAGTACTTC	CASSTGRSYEQYF
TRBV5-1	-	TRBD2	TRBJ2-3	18	TGCGCCAGCGCCGACAGTTTCCTAGCGGGAGGGCCGACAGATACGCAGTATTTT	CASADSFLAGGPTDTQYF
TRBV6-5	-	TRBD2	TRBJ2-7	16	TGTGCCAGCAGTTACCCAGCAGCGGGGGACCACTACGAGCAGTACTTC	CASSYPAAGDHYEQYF
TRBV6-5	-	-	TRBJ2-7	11	TGTGCCAGCAGGCTAAATTTGGAGCAGTACTTC	CASRLNLEQYF
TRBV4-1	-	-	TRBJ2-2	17	TGCGCCAGCAGCCAAAGGTGGGGGGTGAAGACAACCGGGGAGCTGTTTTTT	CASSQRWGVKTTGELFF
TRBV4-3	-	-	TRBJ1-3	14	TGCGCCAGCAGCCAGGAAGTAGTTGTGAACACCATATATTTT	CASSQEVVVNTIYF
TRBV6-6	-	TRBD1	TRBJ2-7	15	TGTGCCAGCAGTTACTCAATGGCAGGGGGCTACGAGCAGTACTTC	CASSYSMAGGYEQYF
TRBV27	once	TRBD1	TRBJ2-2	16	TGTGCCAGCAGGTCGATAGGGACAGGGGACACCGGGGAGCTGTTTTTT	CASRSIGTGDTGELFF
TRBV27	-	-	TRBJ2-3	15	TGTGCCAGCAGTCCCCCCGGGGACGCCCGCCCCCCGCAGTATTTT	CASSPPGDARPPQYF
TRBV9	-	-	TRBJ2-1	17	TGTGCCAGCAGTAACCTAGGGGGGGTATTTCGGATCGATGAGCAGTTCTTC	CASSNLGGVFRIDEQFF
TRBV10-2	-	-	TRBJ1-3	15	TGCGCCAGCAGTGTGTTATCGGGATCTGGAAACACCATATATTTT	CASSVLSGSGNTIYF
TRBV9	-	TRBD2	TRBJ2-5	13	TGTGCCAGCAGCGGGGGACTAGGGGAGACCCAGTACTTC	CASSGGLGETQYF
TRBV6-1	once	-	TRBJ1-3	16	TGTGCCAGCAGTGAAGGACAGGCGAGCTCTGGAAACACCATATATTTT	CASSEGQASSGNTIYF
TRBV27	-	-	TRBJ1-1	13	TGTGCCAGCAGTTTATTGGGGAACACTGAAGCTTTCTTT	CASSLLGNTEAFF
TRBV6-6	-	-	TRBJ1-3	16	TGTGCCAGCAGTTACTACAACCCGGGTGAAGGAAACACCATATATTTT	CASSYYNPGEGNTIYF
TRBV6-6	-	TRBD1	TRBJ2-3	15	TGTGCCAGCAGTACCGGGACAGGGGGCCCAGATACGCAGTATTTT	CASSTGTGGPDTQYF